Reported below is one T cell receptor (beta chain). Antigen unknown. This sample stems from a study of cytomegalovirus exposure and HLA in healthy donors. Trimming took off 4 bases at V and 6 bases at J, with 14 bases between the two ends. Germline assignment: CDR1 SGHDT and CDR2 YYEEEE. CDR3 length equals 13 residues. Use of 60 Vbeta and 13 Jbeta primers characterized the PCR. The data were produced by immunoSEQ multiplex PCR, yet TCRdb's version contains in-frame clones alone and is incomplete. Among about 160,000 clones listed, about 75% were seen once. Study results and caveats: Specificity for CMV antigens was confirmed in vitro for a few of the CMV-associated chains.

Sequenced input: PBMCs. The V gene is TRBV5-6, the J gene TRBJ2-7, with a tentative D call TRBD2 (5 bases). The TCR comes from a female donor in good health and CMV-seronegative. Written as DNA, the CDR3 is TGTGCCAGCAGCCCCGGTGGAGGCCGCGAGCAGTACTTC. The encoded protein is CASSPGGGREQYF.